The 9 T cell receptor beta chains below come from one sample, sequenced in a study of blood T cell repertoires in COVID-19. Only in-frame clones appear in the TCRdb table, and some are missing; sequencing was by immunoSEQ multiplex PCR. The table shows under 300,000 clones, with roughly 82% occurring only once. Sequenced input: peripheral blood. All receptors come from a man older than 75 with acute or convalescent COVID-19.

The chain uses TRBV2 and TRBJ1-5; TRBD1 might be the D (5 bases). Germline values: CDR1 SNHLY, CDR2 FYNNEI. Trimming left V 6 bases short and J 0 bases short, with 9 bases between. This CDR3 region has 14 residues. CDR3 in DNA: TGTGCCAGCAGCCCCGGACATAGCAATCAGCCCCAGCATTTT. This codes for CASSPGHSNQPQHF. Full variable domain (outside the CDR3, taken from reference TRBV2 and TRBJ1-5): EPEVTQTPSHQVTQMGQEVILRCVPISNHLYFYWYRQILGQKVEFLVSFYNNEISEKSEIFDDQFSVERPDGSNFTLKIRSTKLEDSAMYFCASSPGHSNQPQHFGDGTRLSIL.

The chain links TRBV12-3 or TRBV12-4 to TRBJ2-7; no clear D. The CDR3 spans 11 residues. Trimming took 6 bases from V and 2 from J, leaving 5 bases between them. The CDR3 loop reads CASSPTYEQYF. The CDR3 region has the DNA TGTGCCAGCAGCCCAACCTACGAGCAGTACTTC.

Here the CDR3 reads CASSLGDRVNSYNEQFF. Here the CDR3 DNA reads TGTGCCAGCAGCTTAGGCGACAGGGTTAACTCCTACAATGAGCAGTTCTTC. This chain links TRBV11-3 with TRBJ2-1; 7 nucleotides align to TRBD1. The germline V gene has CDR1 SGHNT and CDR2 YENEEA. The CDR3 is made up of 17 amino acids. Unmatched junction bases numbered 6, after V lost 1 base and J lost 0 bases.

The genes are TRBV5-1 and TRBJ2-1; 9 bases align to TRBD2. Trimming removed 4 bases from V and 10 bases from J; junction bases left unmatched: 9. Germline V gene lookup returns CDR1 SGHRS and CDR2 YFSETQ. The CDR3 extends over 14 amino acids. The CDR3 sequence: CASSTSSGTREQFF. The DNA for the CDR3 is TGCGCCAGCAGCACCTCTAGCGGGACGAGAGAGCAGTTCTTC.

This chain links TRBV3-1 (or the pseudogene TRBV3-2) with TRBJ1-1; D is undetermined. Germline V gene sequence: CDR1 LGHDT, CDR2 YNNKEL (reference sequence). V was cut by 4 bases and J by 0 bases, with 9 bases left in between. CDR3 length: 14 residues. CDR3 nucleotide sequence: TGTGCCAGCAGCCCTAGCGGGTTGAACACTGAAGCTTTCTTT. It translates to CASSPSGLNTEAFF.

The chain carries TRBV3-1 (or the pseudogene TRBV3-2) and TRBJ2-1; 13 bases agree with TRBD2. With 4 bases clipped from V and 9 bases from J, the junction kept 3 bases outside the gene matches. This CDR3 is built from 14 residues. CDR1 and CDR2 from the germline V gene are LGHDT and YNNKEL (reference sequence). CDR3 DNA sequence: TGTGCCAGCAGCCCGGGACTAGCGGGAAGTGAGCAGTTCTTC. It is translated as CASSPGLAGSEQFF.

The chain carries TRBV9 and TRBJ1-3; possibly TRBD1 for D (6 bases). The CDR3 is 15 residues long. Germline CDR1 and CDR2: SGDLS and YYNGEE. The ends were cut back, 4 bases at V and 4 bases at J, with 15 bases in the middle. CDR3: CASSPGQVGGNTIYF. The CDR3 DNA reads TGTGCCAGCAGCCCGGGACAAGTTGGAGGAAACACCATATATTTT.

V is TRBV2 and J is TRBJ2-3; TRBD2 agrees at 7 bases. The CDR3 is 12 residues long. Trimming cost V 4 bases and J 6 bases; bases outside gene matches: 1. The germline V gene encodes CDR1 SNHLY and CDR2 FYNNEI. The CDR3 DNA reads TGTGCCAGCAGTGTGGGGGGGGATACGCAGTATTTT. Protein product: CASSVGGDTQYF.

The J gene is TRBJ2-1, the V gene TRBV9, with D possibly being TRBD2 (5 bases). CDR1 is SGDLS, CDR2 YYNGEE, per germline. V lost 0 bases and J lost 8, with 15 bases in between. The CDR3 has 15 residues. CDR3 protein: CASSVAGSGNYEQFF. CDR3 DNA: TGTGCCAGCAGCGTAGCAGGATCGGGGAACTATGAGCAGTTCTTC.